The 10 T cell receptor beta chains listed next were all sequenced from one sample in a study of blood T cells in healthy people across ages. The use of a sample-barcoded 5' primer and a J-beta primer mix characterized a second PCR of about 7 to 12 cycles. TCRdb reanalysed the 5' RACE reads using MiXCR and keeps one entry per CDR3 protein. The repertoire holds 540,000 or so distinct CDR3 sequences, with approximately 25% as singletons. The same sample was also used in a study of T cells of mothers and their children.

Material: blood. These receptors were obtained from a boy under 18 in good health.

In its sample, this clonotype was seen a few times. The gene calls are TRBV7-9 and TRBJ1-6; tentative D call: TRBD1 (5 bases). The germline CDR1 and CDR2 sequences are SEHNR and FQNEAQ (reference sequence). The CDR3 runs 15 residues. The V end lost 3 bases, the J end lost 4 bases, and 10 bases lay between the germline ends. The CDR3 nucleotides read TGTGCCAGCAGCTTGACGGGACTTTATAATTCACCCCTCCACTTT. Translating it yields CASSLTGLYNSPLHF.

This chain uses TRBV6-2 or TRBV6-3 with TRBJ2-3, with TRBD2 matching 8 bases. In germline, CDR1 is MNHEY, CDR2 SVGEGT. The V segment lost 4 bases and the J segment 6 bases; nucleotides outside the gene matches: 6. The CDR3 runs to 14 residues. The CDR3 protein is CASSSGGASDTQYF. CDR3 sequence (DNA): TGTGCCAGCAGTTCCGGGGGGGCGTCGGATACGCAGTATTTT.

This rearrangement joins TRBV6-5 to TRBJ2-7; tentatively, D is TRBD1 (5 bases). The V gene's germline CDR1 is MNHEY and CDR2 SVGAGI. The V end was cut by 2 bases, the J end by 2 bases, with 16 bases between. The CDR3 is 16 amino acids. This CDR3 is CASSYGKTTGTYEQYF. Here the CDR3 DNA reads TGTGCCAGCAGTTACGGAAAAACTACAGGTACCTACGAGCAGTACTTC.

The chain's CDR3 is CSALGSGAEAFF. The DNA for the CDR3 is TGCAGTGCCCTAGGGAGTGGCGCTGAAGCTTTCTTT. V usage is TRBV20-1 and J usage is TRBJ1-1; no clear D gene. The CDR3 sequence is 12 residues long. The germline gives CDR1 DFQATT, CDR2 SNEGSKA (reference sequence). V lost 6 bases, J lost 6 bases, and 14 bases lay in between.

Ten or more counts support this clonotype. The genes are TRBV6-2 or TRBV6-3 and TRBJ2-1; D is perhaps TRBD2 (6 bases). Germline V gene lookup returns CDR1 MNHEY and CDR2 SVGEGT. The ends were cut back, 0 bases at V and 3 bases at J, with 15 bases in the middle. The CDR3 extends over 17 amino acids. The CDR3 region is CASSYSIRGGDYNEQFF. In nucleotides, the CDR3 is TGTGCCAGCAGTTACTCGATCCGGGGCGGGGACTACAATGAGCAGTTCTTC.

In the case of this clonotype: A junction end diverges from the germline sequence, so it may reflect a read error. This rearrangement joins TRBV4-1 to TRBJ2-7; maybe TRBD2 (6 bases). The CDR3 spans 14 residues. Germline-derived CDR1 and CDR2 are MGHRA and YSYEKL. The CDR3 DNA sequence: TGCGCCAGCAGCCAAGACTGGGGACTCTACCAGCAGTACTTC. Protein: CASSQDWGLYQQYF.

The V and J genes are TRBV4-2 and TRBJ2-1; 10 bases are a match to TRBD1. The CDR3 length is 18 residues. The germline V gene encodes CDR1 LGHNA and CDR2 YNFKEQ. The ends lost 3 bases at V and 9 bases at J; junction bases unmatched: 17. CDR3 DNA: TGTGCCAGCAGCCAGCCCCTCGGATGGGACAGGGGTTATGGTGAGCAGTTCTTC. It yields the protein CASSQPLGWDRGYGEQFF.

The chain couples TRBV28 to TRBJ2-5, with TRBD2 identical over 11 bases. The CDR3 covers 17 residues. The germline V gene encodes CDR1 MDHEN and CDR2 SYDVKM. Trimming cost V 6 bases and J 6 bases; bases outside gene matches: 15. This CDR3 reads CASSYGSGRAGIKTQYF. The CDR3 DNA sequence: TGTGCCAGCAGCTACGGTAGCGGGAGGGCAGGGATAAAGACCCAGTACTTC.

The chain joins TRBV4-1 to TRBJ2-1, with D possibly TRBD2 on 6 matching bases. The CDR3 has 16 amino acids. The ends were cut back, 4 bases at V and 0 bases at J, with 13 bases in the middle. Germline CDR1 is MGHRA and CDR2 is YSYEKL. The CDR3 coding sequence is TGCGCCAGCAGCCCCAGGCGGGGAAACTCCTACAATGAGCAGTTCTTC. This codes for CASSPRRGNSYNEQFF.

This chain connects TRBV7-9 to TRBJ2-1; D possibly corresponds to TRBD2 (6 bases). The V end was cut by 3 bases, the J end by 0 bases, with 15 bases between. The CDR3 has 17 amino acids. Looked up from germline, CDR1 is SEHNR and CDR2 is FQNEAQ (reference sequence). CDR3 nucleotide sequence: TGTGCCAGCAGCTTCCTGACTAGTCCCAGCTCCTACAATGAGCAGTTCTTC. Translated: CASSFLTSPSSYNEQFF.